These 17 T cell receptor beta chains were sequenced from one sample in a study of T cells in localized non-small cell lung cancer. TCRdb's table, derived via immunoSEQ multiplex PCR, lists solely in-frame clones and lacks some. This table has tens of thousands of clones, about 87% appearing once. Sequenced material: PBMCs, taken before any cancer treatment. The receptors come from a man between 40 and 69 years old with stage II squamous cell lung carcinoma.

This clone rates as medium-sized (0.01 to 0.1%). This chain uses TRBV7-9 with TRBJ2-7; the match to TRBD2 covers 10 bases. CDR3 size: 17 residues. With 6 bases clipped from V and 6 bases from J, the junction kept 17 bases outside the gene matches. The germline V gene has CDR1 SEHNR and CDR2 FQNEAQ (reference sequence). The CDR3 spells CASSHPGSGRAVSEQYF. CDR3 DNA: TGTGCCAGCAGTCATCCTGGAAGCGGGAGGGCCGTATCCGAGCAGTACTTC.

By share, this clone ranks as hyperexpanded. The chain has TRBV4-2 and TRBJ1-1, with a possible D match to TRBD1 (5 bases). Germline loops: CDR1 LGHNA, CDR2 YNFKEQ. Between the trimmed V and J ends, which lost 3 bases and 6 bases, there was a span of 14 bases. The length of the CDR3 is 14 residues. Here the CDR3 reads CASSQPQGVAEAFF. The CDR3 region has the DNA TGTGCCAGCAGCCAGCCGCAGGGAGTCGCTGAAGCTTTCTTT.

The gene calls are TRBV6-6 and TRBJ2-1; 7 nucleotides match TRBD1. The ends lost 4 bases at V and 10 bases at J; junction bases unmatched: 4. The CDR3 extends over 12 amino acids. Germline V lookup: CDR1 MNHNY, CDR2 SVGAGI (reference sequence). CDR3 sequence (DNA): TGTGCCAGCAGTTGGACAGGAGGCGAGCAGTTCTTC. Translation gives CASSWTGGEQFF.

V and J are TRBV9 and TRBJ2-1; D call uncertain. V was shortened by 0 bases and J by 9 bases, with 22 bases between the two germline ends. There are 17 residues in the CDR3. CDR1 and CDR2 (germline): SGDLS, YYNGEE. The CDR3, as DNA: TGTGCCAGCAGCGTAGTTAACAGTCCAATTTCTCCGGGTGAGCAGTTCTTC. It codes for CASSVVNSPISPGEQFF.

There are a few counts of this clone. The chain couples TRBV5-4 to TRBJ2-5; D is perhaps TRBD2 (5 bases). The CDR3 runs to 14 residues. V was shortened by 4 bases and J by 7 bases, with 17 bases between the two germline ends. CDR1 and CDR2 (germline): SGHNT, YYREEE (reference sequence). The CDR3, as DNA: TGTGCCAGCAGCCCCCCCCGGGAAGTTGGGACCCAGTACTTC. Residues: CASSPPREVGTQYF.

This chain joins TRBV11-2 and TRBJ1-2; TRBD1 might be the D (5 bases). Germline loops: CDR1 SGHAT, CDR2 FQNNGV. This CDR3 region has 17 residues. Trimming pared 0 bases from V and 7 bases from J, leaving 21 bases between. CDR3 sequence (DNA): TGTGCCAGCAGCTTAGATGGAACTCCATGGGGGGGGAGTGGCTACACCTTC. This encodes CASSLDGTPWGGSGYTF.

The rearrangement uses TRBV6-1 and TRBJ1-5; D is ambiguous. In germline, CDR1 is MNHNS, CDR2 SASEGT. Deletions cut 9 bases from V and 3 bases from J, with 18 bases between. The CDR3 contains 15 residues. The DNA for the CDR3 is TGTGCCAGTATCGCCGGAGCTGGGCCCAATCAGCCCCAGCATTTT. This sequence encodes CASIAGAGPNQPQHF.

The chain employs TRBV2 and TRBJ2-2; D is unclear. The V end was cut by 2 bases, the J end by 7 bases, with 11 bases between. CDR3 length equals 14 residues. Germline V lookup: CDR1 SNHLY, CDR2 FYNNEI. The CDR3 bases are TGTGCCAGCAGTGAATGGGGTTGGGGCGGGGAGCTGTTTTTT. Protein sequence: CASSEWGWGGELFF.

V is TRBV19 and J is TRBJ2-3; TRBD2 is a possible D gene (5 bases). Trimming removed 5 bases at V and 2 bases at J, with 11 bases between. The CDR3 is 14 residues long. From germline, CDR1 is LNHDA and CDR2 SQIVND (reference sequence). The CDR3 region has the DNA TGTGCCAGTAGTCCGGCGGGTTTCACAGATACGCAGTATTTT. This encodes CASSPAGFTDTQYF.

This chain uses TRBV10-3 with TRBJ1-1; D gene unclear. This CDR3 contains 13 residues. Germline V gene data show CDR1 as ENHRY and CDR2 as SYGVKD. With 4 bases removed from V and 0 bases from J, the gap between germline ends came to 6 bases. CDR3 residues: CAISGTMNTEAFF. CDR3 DNA sequence: TGTGCCATCAGTGGCACTATGAACACTGAAGCTTTCTTT.

This chain uses TRBV15 with TRBJ2-3; D is unclear. The CDR3 covers 17 residues. CDR1 is LNHNV and CDR2 is YYDKDF in the germline V gene (reference sequence). V was trimmed by 0 bases and J by 4 bases, leaving 17 bases between them. CDR3 sequence (DNA): TGTGCCACCAGCAGAGAGAGGACCCCCGCCCTGCCAGATACGCAGTATTTT. Residues: CATSRERTPALPDTQYF.

This rearrangement joins TRBV9 to TRBJ1-4; TRBD1 agrees at 7 bases. The germline V gene encodes CDR1 SGDLS and CDR2 YYNGEE. The CDR3 covers 13 residues. The V and J ends lost 3 bases and 5 bases, in that order; junction bases with no gene match: 1. The chain's CDR3 is CASSGTGNEKLFF. Here the CDR3 DNA reads TGTGCCAGCAGCGGGACAGGAAATGAAAAACTGTTTTTT.

The gene calls are TRBV7-9 and TRBJ2-7; TRBD1 matches 8 bases. V was clipped by 3 bases and J by 0 bases; unmatched bases: 1. This CDR3 is 14 amino acids long. Germline assignment: CDR1 SEHNR and CDR2 FQNEAQ (reference sequence). CDR3 in DNA: TGTGCCAGCAGCTTTGGGACAGGCTCCTACGAGCAGTACTTC. Its translation is CASSFGTGSYEQYF.

The J gene is TRBJ2-2, the V gene TRBV7-3, with D possibly being TRBD2 (6 bases). Germline assignment: CDR1 SGHTA and CDR2 FQGTGA. The CDR3 extends over 16 amino acids. V lost 7 bases and J lost 1, with 16 bases in between. CDR3 protein: CASTSKEGGNTGELFF. The CDR3 region has the DNA TGTGCCAGCACTTCGAAGGAGGGCGGGAACACCGGGGAGCTGTTTTTT.

This clone showed up just once. V usage is TRBV9 and J usage is TRBJ1-2; D unclear. The germline V gene has CDR1 SGDLS and CDR2 YYNGEE. The length of the CDR3 is 12 residues. Trimming pared 3 bases from V and 7 bases from J, leaving 10 bases between. CDR3 DNA sequence: TGTGCCAGCAGCGATCCCGGCTCTGGCTACACCTTC. Encoded protein: CASSDPGSGYTF.

The chain uses TRBV18 and TRBJ2-2; perhaps TRBD1 as D (5 bases). The V and J ends lost 3 bases and 0 bases respectively, with 11 bases between them. Germline CDR1 and CDR2: KGHSH and LQKENI. The CDR3 loop spans 16 amino acids. The CDR3 DNA is TGTGCCAGCTCACCGTCGGCACAGGCGAACACCGGGGAGCTGTTTTTT. Protein product: CASSPSAQANTGELFF.

This clone was recorded only once. The V and J genes are TRBV5-6 and TRBJ2-5; a weak D match, TRBD2 (6 bases). CDR1 and CDR2 from the germline V gene are SGHDT and YYEEEE. Trimming removed 0 bases at V and 3 bases at J, with 15 bases between. CDR3 length: 16 amino acids. The CDR3 bases are TGTGCCAGCAGCTTGGCTTTCGGGGACTTTAAAGAGACCCAGTACTTC. Translated: CASSLAFGDFKETQYF.